This passage covers 19 T cell receptor beta chains from one sample sequenced in a study of PD-1 blockade in classical Hodgkin lymphoma. Indicated time point: cycle 4 day 1 (C4D1), after about 6 weeks of nivolumab. Autologous stem cell transplantation was followed by relapse in every patient, and brentuximab vedotin exposure varied. Data came from immunoSEQ multiplex PCR; TCRdb stores just in-frame clones and leaves some out. This sample has 25,000 to 30,000 clones, with about 82% found just once. The sequenced sample was peripheral blood mononuclear cells (PBMCs), obtained before the fourth cycle of nivolumab. Source of these receptors: a human donor with classical Hodgkin lymphoma.

The CDR3 protein is CASSSQGFGEAFF. As DNA, the CDR3 is TGTGCCAGCAGCTCCCAGGGTTTCGGGGAAGCTTTCTTT. V gene TRBV6-5 combines with J gene TRBJ1-1; maybe TRBD1 (5 bases). Trimming removed 6 bases from V and 8 bases from J, with 16 bases in between. The CDR3 is 13 residues long. CDR1 is MNHEY and CDR2 is SVGAGI in the germline V gene.

This chain uses TRBV6-5 with TRBJ2-1; no clear D. Between the trimmed V and J ends, which lost 2 bases and 2 bases, there was a span of 4 bases. The CDR3 totals 13 residues. Germline lookup yields CDR1 MNHEY and CDR2 SVGAGI. The CDR3 spells CASSYQTYNEQFF. CDR3 nucleotides: TGTGCCAGCAGTTACCAGACCTACAATGAGCAGTTCTTC.

This chain connects TRBV6-5 to TRBJ2-1, with D possibly being TRBD2 (6 bases). The CDR3 extends over 13 amino acids. The ends were cut back, 8 bases at V and 4 bases at J, with 12 bases in the middle. CDR1 MNHEY and CDR2 SVGAGI come from the germline V gene. For the CDR3, the DNA is TGTGCCAGCCGGCGGGATATGTACAATGAGCAGTTCTTC. This encodes CASRRDMYNEQFF.

The CDR3 DNA reads as TGTGCCAGTAAACCCGGGACAGCCTACGAGCAGTACTTC. Amino acids: CASKPGTAYEQYF. This sequence joins TRBV19 and TRBJ2-7; 7 bases are shared with TRBD1. After removal of 7 bases from V and 2 bases from J, the junction contained 5 bases not matched to a gene. Germline-derived CDR1 and CDR2 are LNHDA and SQIVND (reference sequence). The CDR3 runs to 13 residues.

The chain employs TRBV19 and TRBJ2-2; 8 nucleotides line up with TRBD2. CDR3 length: 14 amino acids. J gave up 6 bases and V 4 bases, and 4 bases lay outside the gene matches. CDR1 is LNHDA and CDR2 is SQIVND in the germline V gene (reference sequence). CDR3 residues: CASSTGGTAGELFF. CDR3 coding DNA: TGTGCCAGTAGTACGGGAGGGACGGCCGGGGAGCTGTTTTTT.

The J gene is TRBJ2-7, the V gene TRBV7-9; 11 nucleotides align to TRBD2. The germline V gene has CDR1 SEHNR and CDR2 FQNEAQ (reference sequence). V gave up 5 bases and J gave up 2 bases; unmatched junction bases: 5. CDR3 length: 15 amino acids. The CDR3: CASSPPSGRPYEQYF. The CDR3 coding sequence is TGTGCCAGCAGCCCTCCTAGCGGGAGGCCCTACGAGCAGTACTTC.

The chain has TRBV7-9 and TRBJ2-7; 10 nucleotides align to TRBD1. Trimming at V came to 5 bases and at J to 2 bases, leaving 3 bases not matched to a gene. CDR1 SEHNR and CDR2 FQNEAQ come from the germline V gene (reference sequence). This CDR3 is 14 amino acids long. The CDR3 sequence: CASSTGQGAYEQYF. The DNA of the CDR3 is TGTGCCAGCAGCACAGGACAGGGGGCCTACGAGCAGTACTTC.

The chain is built from TRBV19 and TRBJ2-1; a possible D gene is TRBD1 (5 bases). The length of the CDR3 is 16 residues. The germline V and J ends were trimmed by 0 bases and 6 bases, with 15 bases remaining between them. Germline CDR1 LNHDA, CDR2 SQIVND (reference sequence). The CDR3 nucleotides are TGTGCCAGTAGTATAGATTTGACAGCCACCGGCAATGAGCAGTTCTTC. Translated, it gives CASSIDLTATGNEQFF.

The chain combines TRBV9 with TRBJ2-1, with TRBD2 matching over 7 bases. There are 19 residues in the CDR3. Trimming took 0 bases from V and 6 from J; bases not matched to a gene: 18. Germline lookup yields CDR1 SGDLS and CDR2 YYNGEE. CDR3: CASSVATKLRGSPLNEQFF. DNA of the CDR3: TGTGCCAGCAGCGTAGCTACTAAGTTGCGCGGGAGCCCTCTCAATGAGCAGTTCTTC.

This clone is medium-sized by share. V usage is TRBV21-1 and J usage is TRBJ2-7; the D segment call TRBD1 is taken from the table without a DNA check. TRBV21-1 represents a pseudogene. CDR3 length equals 14 residues. In DNA form, the CDR3 reads TGTGCCAGCAGCAAAGTTCAGGGTATCTACGAGCAGTACTTC. Protein product: CASSKVQGIYEQYF.

The V and J genes are TRBV19 and TRBJ2-3, with no clear D. This CDR3 spans 15 amino acids. Germline assignment: CDR1 LNHDA and CDR2 SQIVND (reference sequence). V was cut by 3 bases and J by 0 bases, with 10 bases left in between. The CDR3 coding sequence is TGTGCCAGTAGTATTCTAACAGCTAGCACAGATACGCAGTATTTT. This sequence encodes CASSILTASTDTQYF. Full variable domain (missing parts from reference TRBV19 and TRBJ2-3): DGGITQSPKYLFRKEGQNVTLSCEQNLNHDAMYWYRQDPGQGLRLIYYSQIVNDFQKGDIAEGYSVSREKKESFPLTVTSAQKNPTAFYLCASSILTASTDTQYFGPGTRLTVL.

The rearrangement joins TRBV7-2 to TRBJ2-2; D unresolved. Trimming removed 4 bases from V and 1 base from J, with 13 bases in between. This CDR3 comprises 16 residues. Germline CDR1 is SGHTA and CDR2 is FQGNSA. CDR3 in DNA: TGTGCCAGCAGCTCAAGGACCCGTTTGAACACCGGGGAGCTGTTTTTT. It translates to CASSSRTRLNTGELFF.

The chain joins TRBV5-1 to TRBJ2-1, with D perhaps matching TRBD2 (5 bases). The germline V gene has CDR1 SGHRS and CDR2 YFSETQ. V was trimmed by 0 bases and J by 13 bases, leaving 11 bases between them. The CDR3 totals 12 residues. The CDR3 sequence: CASSLDEGGQFF. In DNA form, the CDR3 reads TGCGCCAGCAGCTTGGACGAAGGAGGTCAGTTCTTC.

The chain uses TRBV5-6 and TRBJ2-5; D may be TRBD1 (6 bases). The closer fit of TRBJ2-7 to the DNA end suggests the J call may be wrong. The CDR3 is made up of 15 amino acids. CDR1 and CDR2 from the germline V gene are SGHDT and YYEEEE. CDR3 in amino acids: CASSLTGTLIYEQYF. CDR3 in DNA: TGTGCCAGCAGCTTGACCGGGACACTTATCTACGAGCAGTACTTC.

CDR3 DNA sequence: TGTGCCAGCAAAGGCGAGTCGGGGACAGGGCGGCAAGCTTTCTTT. Translated: CASKGESGTGRQAFF. The chain carries TRBV2 and TRBJ1-1; TRBD1 aligns across 9 bases. The CDR3 has 15 amino acids. The germline gives CDR1 SNHLY, CDR2 FYNNEI. After removal of 7 bases from V and 9 bases from J, the junction contained 15 bases not matched to a gene.

The chain recombines TRBV28 with TRBJ1-1, with D unclear. Deletions cut 5 bases from V and 8 bases from J, with 15 bases between. The germline CDR1 and CDR2 sequences are MDHEN and SYDVKM. The CDR3 sequence is 13 residues long. As DNA, the CDR3 is TGTGCCAGCAGTCGCCTCAAGGGAATGGAAGCTTTCTTT. Its translation: CASSRLKGMEAFF.

Only a few counts were recorded for this clone. V gene TRBV7-3 combines with J gene TRBJ2-7; 7 bases map to TRBD2. The germline CDR1 and CDR2 sequences are SGHTA and FQGTGA. This CDR3 is 15 amino acids long. V shed 4 bases, J shed 5 bases, and the junction held 11 bases outside the gene matches. CDR3 amino acids: CASSYPRDGRNEQYF. The CDR3 nucleotides read TGTGCCAGCAGCTACCCCCGGGACGGGAGGAACGAGCAGTACTTC.

V gene TRBV6-1 combines with J gene TRBJ2-3; the D gene is possibly TRBD1 (5 bases). Germline CDR1 is MNHNS and CDR2 is SASEGT. Trimming took 0 bases from V and 14 from J, leaving 18 bases between them. The CDR3 is made up of 14 amino acids. The CDR3 region has the DNA TGTGCCAGCAGTGAAGCTAGACAGAGCATACAAGGGTATTTT. It codes for CASSEARQSIQGYF.

The V call is TRBV6-5, the J call TRBJ2-1; D gene ambiguous. Germline CDR1 is MNHEY and CDR2 is SVGAGI. Trimming stripped 11 bases from V and 7 bases from J, with 6 bases between. The CDR3 extends over 9 amino acids. CDR3 residues: CAGQNEQFF. CDR3 sequence (DNA): TGTGCCGGTCAAAATGAGCAGTTCTTC.